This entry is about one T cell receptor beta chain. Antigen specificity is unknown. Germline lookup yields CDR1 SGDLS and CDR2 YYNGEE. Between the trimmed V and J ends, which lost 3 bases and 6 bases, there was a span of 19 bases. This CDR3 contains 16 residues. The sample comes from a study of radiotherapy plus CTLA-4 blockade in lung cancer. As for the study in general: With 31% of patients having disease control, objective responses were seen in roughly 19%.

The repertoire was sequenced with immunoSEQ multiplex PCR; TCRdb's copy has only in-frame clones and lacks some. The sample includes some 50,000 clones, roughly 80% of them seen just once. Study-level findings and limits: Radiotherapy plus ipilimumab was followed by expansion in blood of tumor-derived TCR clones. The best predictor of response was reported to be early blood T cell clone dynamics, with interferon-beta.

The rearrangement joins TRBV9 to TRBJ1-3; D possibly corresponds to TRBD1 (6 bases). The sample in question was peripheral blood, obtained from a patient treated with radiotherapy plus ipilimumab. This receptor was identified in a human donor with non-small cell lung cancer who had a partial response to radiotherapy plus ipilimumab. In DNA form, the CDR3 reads TGTGCCAGCAGCGGCGAGGGGGGGACTTACCCAAACACCATATATTTT. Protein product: CASSGEGGTYPNTIYF.